The T cell receptor (beta chain) described here comes from a study of cytomegalovirus exposure and HLA in healthy donors. PCR primers comprised 60 Vbeta and 13 Jbeta primers. Libraries were prepared by immunoSEQ multiplex PCR; TCRdb keeps only in-frame clonotypes and omits some of them. Of under 150,000 clones in the sample, under 75% were seen once. V was clipped by 8 bases and J by 0 bases, with 8 bases between them. Germline V lookup: CDR1 SGHDN, CDR2 FVKESK. The CDR3 is made up of 13 amino acids. V gene TRBV14 combines with J gene TRBJ2-4; D might be TRBD2 (6 bases). Sequencing was performed on PBMCs. The TCR comes from a woman aged 40 to 55 in good health and CMV-seronegative. The CDR3 nucleotides are TGTGCCAGCGCGGGACTAGCCAAAAACATTCAGTACTTC. Encoded protein: CASAGLAKNIQYF.